The present T cell receptor (beta chain) was sequenced within a study of blood T cell repertoires in COVID-19. Whole-study context: Spain, Italy and the United States supplied samples that represented acute and convalescent COVID-19. Sources were T cells, B-cell-depleted T cells, or PBMCs; the material itself was cDNA or gDNA.

The germline V gene encodes CDR1 MNHEY and CDR2 SVGAGI. The CDR3 totals 13 residues. Trimming pared 6 bases from V and 4 bases from J, leaving 9 bases between. Original processing notes: Reference gene primer amplification gave estimated nucleated cell counts. The protocol was immunoSEQ multiplex PCR, while the TCRdb copy is restricted to in-frame clones and leaves out a portion. V, J and clone size were drawn from that table, and D and trimming were deduced from the DNA. The sample includes over 70,000 clones, roughly 78% seen only once; the top ten take more than 9%. The TCR comes from a man aged 60 to 69 with acute or convalescent COVID-19. What was sequenced was peripheral blood. This sequence joins TRBV6-5 and TRBJ2-2; D might be TRBD1 (5 bases). CDR3 region: CASSSRVTGELFF. CDR3 nucleotide sequence: TGTGCCAGCAGCAGCAGGGTCACCGGGGAGCTGTTTTTT.